Listed below are T cell receptor beta chains from one sample, sequenced in a study of a mutant IDH1 vaccine in newly diagnosed glioma. This table comes from immunoSEQ multiplex PCR, and its TCRdb copy is limited to in-frame clones, with some not included. The repertoire consists of around 100,000 clones, with roughly 90% occurring once and the leading ten covering roughly 0.62%. These receptors have no identified antigens. This specimen was PBMCs, taken from a glioma patient whose treatment included an IDH1 peptide vaccine. The receptors come from a woman aged 45-65 years with glioma. CDR3s include the opening cysteine and the closing phenylalanine or tryptophan. The order of the fields is D gene, V gene, clone size, J gene, CDR3 DNA, CDR3 protein. The D gene is left open where the match is weak. Clone size is shown for a subset of rows, as once, few, many or a class of expanded clone.

>-|TRBV11-2|once|TRBJ1-4
TGTGCCAGCAGCGCCACGGGGTCTAGCGAAAAACTGTTTTTT
CASSATGSSEKLFF
>TRBD1|TRBV18|-|TRBJ2-7
TGTGCCAGCTCACCGACAGGGCGCGAGCAGTACTTC
CASSPTGREQYF
>TRBD1|TRBV4-1|-|TRBJ1-1
TGCGCCAGCAGGGCGGGACAGGGGCGAGGCACTGAAGCTTTCTTT
CASRAGQGRGTEAFF
>-|TRBV5-6|once|TRBJ2-2
TGTGCCAGCAGCTTGTTCCGGGACGAGACCGGGGAGCTGTTTTTT
CASSLFRDETGELFF
>TRBD2|TRBV7-8|-|TRBJ2-1
TGTGCCAGCAGCACCCGGACTAGCCTAGCGCGAGATGAGCAGTTCTTC
CASSTRTSLARDEQFF
>-|TRBV6-5|-|TRBJ1-5
TGTGCCAGCAGAGGTGGGGGGGGACAGCCCCAGCATTTT
CASRGGGGQPQHF
>-|TRBV5-1|-|TRBJ2-3
TGCGCCAGCACCGTAGGGCGGGCTAGCACAGATACGCAGTATTTT
CASTVGRASTDTQYF
>TRBD2|TRBV5-1|-|TRBJ2-2
TGCGCCAGCAGCTCTAGCGGAAACACCGGGGAGCTGTTTTTT
CASSSSGNTGELFF
>-|TRBV28|-|TRBJ1-1
TGTGCCAGCAGTTCACTCGGGGGTCAAAACACTGAAGCTTTCTTT
CASSSLGGQNTEAFF
>-|TRBV7-3|-|TRBJ2-1
TGTGCCAGCAGCTTAGGAGGAGGAGGAGGATACAATGAGCAGTTCTTC
CASSLGGGGGYNEQFF
>-|TRBV9|-|TRBJ1-6
TGTGCCAGCAGCGAGACCAGGGCGAATTCACCCCTCCACTTT
CASSETRANSPLHF
>TRBD2|TRBV19|-|TRBJ2-3
TGTGCCAGTAGTATAGATCGGGAGGCCGTCTTCACAGATACGCAGTATTTT
CASSIDREAVFTDTQYF
>-|TRBV19|-|TRBJ1-2
TGTGCCAGTAGTCGTGTAAACTATGGCTACACCTTC
CASSRVNYGYTF
>-|TRBV29-1|-|TRBJ1-1
TGCAGCGTGGGACTTCAGAACACTGAAGCTTTCTTT
CSVGLQNTEAFF
>-|TRBV19|few|TRBJ1-1
TGTGCCAGTAGTATTCAGGGCGGTATGGGCACTGAAGCTTTCTTT
CASSIQGGMGTEAFF
>TRBD1|TRBV5-1|-|TRBJ1-4
TGCGCCAGCAGCTACGGACAGGGGAGGGAAAAACTGTTTTTT
CASSYGQGREKLFF
>-|TRBV28|-|TRBJ1-2
TGTGCCAGCAGGGACAACTATGGCTACACCTTC
CASRDNYGYTF
>-|TRBV19|few|TRBJ1-1
TGTGCCAGTAAACAGGGCGGGGAACTGTCCGCTGAAGCTTTCTTT
CASKQGGELSAEAFF
>TRBD1|TRBV27|-|TRBJ1-4
TGTGCCAGCAGTCACGGGACAGAACTTAATGAAAAACTGTTTTTT
CASSHGTELNEKLFF
>-|TRBV18|-|TRBJ2-3
TGTGCCAGCTCCCAGAGTAGGGATACGCAGTATTTT
CASSQSRDTQYF
>TRBD2|TRBV19|-|TRBJ2-7
TGTGCCAGTAGAGGATCTGGGACTAGCGTTTACGAGCAGTACTTC
CASRGSGTSVYEQYF
>TRBD1|TRBV6-6|-|TRBJ2-7
TGTGCCAGCAGTTACGGGACAGCCCTATACTTC
CASSYGTALYF
>TRBD1|TRBV5-1|-|TRBJ2-2
TGCGCCAGCAGCACCCTGGACAGGAGCCAAGGTTCCGGGGAGCTGTTTTTT
CASSTLDRSQGSGELFF
>-|TRBV5-6|-|TRBJ2-7
TGTGCCAGCAGCTCACTTAGCGGGACAGCCTACGAGCAGTACTTC
CASSSLSGTAYEQYF
>-|TRBV6-5|-|TRBJ1-5
TGTGCCAGCAGTTACTCGGTCACTAATCAGCCCCAGCATTTT
CASSYSVTNQPQHF
>-|TRBV7-9|-|TRBJ1-5
TGTGCCAGCAGCTCGCTGGGAAATCAGCCCCAGCATTTT
CASSSLGNQPQHF
>-|TRBV7-9|-|TRBJ2-7
TGTGCCAGCAGTCAAAGGGACGCAACGGAGCAGTACTTC
CASSQRDATEQYF
>TRBD1|TRBV6-1|-|TRBJ1-5
TGTGCCACCTCGGGGACAGGCAATCAGCCCCAGCATTTT
CATSGTGNQPQHF
>-|TRBV6-6|-|TRBJ2-7
TGTGCCAGCAGAGCCGGGACTCAGGGCGAGCAGTACTTC
CASRAGTQGEQYF
>-|TRBV28|-|TRBJ1-4
TGTGCCAGCAGTTCAACAGGCATTGCAACTAATGAAAAACTGTTTTTT
CASSSTGIATNEKLFF
>-|TRBV11-3|-|TRBJ1-1
TGTGCCAGCTCCTGGACAAGGGGCACTGAAGCTTTCTTT
CASSWTRGTEAFF
>-|TRBV9|-|TRBJ1-1
TGTGCCAGCAGCGTAGGGATGAACACTGAAGCTTTCTTT
CASSVGMNTEAFF
>-|TRBV7-8|-|TRBJ1-3
TGTGCCAGCAGCTTAAGGGGTTTGAGCTCTGGAAACACCATATATTTT
CASSLRGLSSGNTIYF
>TRBD1|TRBV10-3|-|TRBJ1-6
TGTGCCACCCGGACAGGGCAAAATTCACCCCTCCACTTT
CATRTGQNSPLHF
>TRBD1|TRBV18|once|TRBJ1-4
TGTGCCAGCCGGACAGGGTTTAGTGAAAAACTGTTTTTT
CASRTGFSEKLFF
>-|TRBV7-2|-|TRBJ1-2
TGTGCCAGCAGCTTAAGGGCAGGCTATGGCTACACCTTC
CASSLRAGYGYTF
>-|TRBV14|-|TRBJ1-1
TGTGCCAGCAGCCAAGTGAGGACCTTTGAAGCTTTCTTT
CASSQVRTFEAFF
>-|TRBV5-1|-|TRBJ2-3
TGCGCCAGCACCACGGGGCAGGCCGGAGATACGCAGTATTTT
CASTTGQAGDTQYF
>-|TRBV14|-|TRBJ1-2
TGTGCCAGCAGCCAAGAAAGACGAGTGGGAATTTTTGACTATGGCTACACCTTC
CASSQERRVGIFDYGYTF
>-|TRBV9|-|TRBJ2-1
TGTGCCAGCAGCGATGACAGCTCCTACAATGAGCAGTTCTTC
CASSDDSSYNEQFF
>-|TRBV7-8|-|TRBJ1-4
TGTGCCAGCACACAGGGAGGCCATGAAAAACTGTTTTTT
CASTQGGHEKLFF
>-|TRBV19|-|TRBJ2-3
TGTGCCAGTACCTCCCGTTCCGGGACACTTAGCACAGATACGCAGTATTTT
CASTSRSGTLSTDTQYF
>TRBD2|TRBV4-2|once|TRBJ2-1
TGTGCCAGCAGCCCCAGGACTAGCGGGAGAGATGAGCAGTTCTTC
CASSPRTSGRDEQFF
>-|TRBV11-2|-|TRBJ2-7
TGTGCCAGCAGCTTAGATTGGGGTAGGGCCGAGCAGTACTTC
CASSLDWGRAEQYF